A selection of T cell receptor beta chains follows, all from one sample in a study of cytomegalovirus exposure and HLA in healthy donors. Repertoires were generated with immunoSEQ multiplex PCR, while TCRdb's copy carries only in-frame clones and drops some. This table has about 150,000 clones, about 75% appearing once. Material for sequencing was PBMCs. The receptors stem from a man aged 18-30 years in good health and CMV-seronegative. The CDR3 runs from the conserved cysteine through the conserved F or W. The D gene is left open where the match is weak. Size is stated for part of the rows, as once, few or many counts, or as a class when the clone is expanded.

clone_size j_call d_call v_call cdr3_aa cdr3_nt
. TRBJ2-7 . TRBV19 CASSMVSSYEQYF TGTGCCAGTAGTATGGTCAGCTCCTACGAGCAGTACTTC
. TRBJ1-2 . TRBV6-5 CASGPQGVIYYGYTF TGTGCCAGCGGGCCACAGGGAGTTATTTACTATGGCTACACCTTC
. TRBJ2-5 TRBD2 TRBV27 CASSALATNQETQYF TGTGCCAGCAGTGCACTAGCGACGAACCAAGAGACCCAGTACTTC
. TRBJ2-7 TRBD2 TRBV5-3 CAILPGALGGLAEQYF TGTGCCATCCTGCCTGGCGCGTTGGGAGGGCTGGCCGAGCAGTACTTC
. TRBJ2-1 TRBD2 TRBV27 CASSLSGVYNEQFF TGTGCCAGCAGTTTAAGCGGGGTCTACAATGAGCAGTTCTTC
. TRBJ2-1 . TRBV19 CASKGRDKQFF TGTGCCAGTAAGGGTAGGGACAAGCAGTTCTTC
. TRBJ2-2 TRBD2 TRBV4-3 CASSHGSILAGVRAGELFF TGCGCCAGCAGCCATGGAAGCATTCTAGCGGGAGTTCGGGCCGGGGAGCTGTTTTTT
once TRBJ2-1 TRBD1 TRBV13 CASSAYRQGLDEQFF TGTGCCAGCAGCGCCTACCGACAGGGGTTGGATGAGCAGTTCTTC
. TRBJ2-3 . TRBV5-1 CASSLGGPDTQYF TGCGCCAGCAGCTTGGGCGGGCCAGATACGCAGTATTTT
once TRBJ2-7 . TRBV28 CASRTHKATGRHEQYF TGTGCCAGCAGAACCCATAAAGCGACAGGGAGGCACGAGCAGTACTTC
. TRBJ2-7 TRBD1 TRBV6-5 CASSYSGQGAYEQYF TGTGCCAGCAGTTACTCGGGTCAGGGGGCCTACGAGCAGTACTTC
. TRBJ2-7 . TRBV7-2 CASSLLRDTYEQYF TGTGCCAGCAGCCTCCTCCGGGATACCTACGAGCAGTACTTC
. TRBJ2-3 . TRBV4-3 CASSQDQAGPPADTQYF TGCGCCAGCAGCCAAGATCAGGCAGGCCCCCCGGCAGATACGCAGTATTTT
once TRBJ2-7 . TRBV28 CASSPTSEQYF TGTGCCAGCAGTCCGACAAGCGAGCAGTACTTC
. TRBJ1-2 . TRBV28 CASSWPGGLYGYTF TGTGCCAGCAGTTGGCCCGGAGGCCTCTATGGCTACACCTTC
. TRBJ1-2 TRBD1 TRBV5-4 CASSADRGQEGYTF TGTGCCAGCAGCGCGGACAGGGGGCAGGAGGGCTACACCTTC
. TRBJ2-7 TRBD1 TRBV5-4 CASSSDWTGDEQYF TGTGCCAGCAGCTCGGATTGGACAGGGGACGAGCAGTACTTC
few TRBJ2-1 . TRBV5-1 CASSFRQGGGRNEQFF TGCGCCAGCAGCTTCCGACAGGGAGGAGGGCGCAATGAGCAGTTCTTC
. TRBJ2-5 TRBD2 TRBV4-1 CASSPRGLAGRPQQETQYF TGCGCCAGCAGCCCTAGGGGTCTAGCGGGCAGACCCCAGCAAGAGACCCAGTACTTC
. TRBJ2-7 . TRBV5-1 CASSSTQGFRDEQYF TGCGCCAGCAGCTCGACACAGGGTTTTAGGGACGAGCAGTACTTC
few TRBJ2-7 . TRBV11-2 CASSLWDSLPSEQYF TGTGCCAGCAGCTTATGGGACTCCCTGCCCTCAGAGCAGTACTTC
. TRBJ2-2 TRBD2 TRBV5-4 CASSRGSAGEAGELFF TGTGCCAGCAGCCGTGGATCAGCGGGAGAAGCCGGGGAGCTGTTTTTT
. TRBJ2-1 TRBD2 TRBV27 CASSPSGAYDNEQFF TGTGCCAGCAGTCCTAGCGGGGCGTACGACAATGAGCAGTTCTTC